A selection of T cell receptor beta chains follows, all from one sample in a study of T cell responses to AZD1222 COVID-19 vaccine. The protocol was immunoSEQ multiplex PCR, while the TCRdb copy is restricted to in-frame clones and leaves out a portion. The table records about 100,000 clones, more than 70% of them present only once. This material consisted of peripheral blood, taken on day 0 of MenACWY control vaccination. These receptors were taken from an adult in good health. The CDR3 runs from the conserved cysteine through the conserved F or W. The order of the fields is J gene, V gene, clone size, D gene, CDR3 DNA, CDR3 protein. The D gene is left open where the match is weak. Only part of the rows carry a size: once, few, many, or a class if the clone is expanded.

TRBJ1-4	TRBV6-4	.	TRBD1	TGTGCCAGCAGTGCGGGGACAGGAGGGAAACTGTTTTTT	CASSAGTGGKLFF
TRBJ2-7	TRBV5-4	.	.	TGTGCCAGCAGCTTGGAGGGTACTGGGGACTGCGAGGTAGAGCAGTACTTC	CASSLEGTGDCEVEQYF
TRBJ1-6	TRBV7-9	.	.	TGTGCCAGCAGCTTACCTTTGGCACCCCTCCACTTT	CASSLPLAPLHF
TRBJ1-1	TRBV6-4	.	.	TGTGCCAGTGGGGCAGAGGTTAACACTGAAGCTTTCTTT	CASGAEVNTEAFF
TRBJ1-6	TRBV6-2/TRBV6-3	.	.	TGTGCCAGCAGTTACAGGTCCGCCAATTCACCCCTCCACTTT	CASSYRSANSPLHF
TRBJ1-1	TRBV2	.	.	TGTGCCAGCAGTGATCAGGGGAACACTGAAGCTTTCTTT	CASSDQGNTEAFF
TRBJ2-3	TRBV10-3	few	TRBD1	TGTGCCATCAGGGAGAGACCGGGACAGGGCACAGATACGCAGTATTTT	CAIRERPGQGTDTQYF
TRBJ2-3	TRBV10-1	.	.	TGCGCCAGCAGCGAATCTAGCGCGTTCACAGATACGCAGTATTTT	CASSESSAFTDTQYF
TRBJ1-1	TRBV7-9	.	TRBD1	TGTGCCAGCAGCTTAGGGACAGGGGGCGCGTCTCGTACTGAAGCTTTCTTT	CASSLGTGGASRTEAFF
TRBJ2-2	TRBV9	.	.	TGTGCCAGCAGCGCCAGCCCCGAGTGGCCCTCCACCGGGGAGCTGTTTTTT	CASSASPEWPSTGELFF
TRBJ1-2	TRBV28	.	.	TGTGCCAGCAGTTTATTTGGGTCTACGGGCTATGGCTACACCTTC	CASSLFGSTGYGYTF
TRBJ1-1	TRBV6-2/TRBV6-3	.	.	TGTGCCAGCAGTTACAGCGGCTGGAACACTGAAGCTTTCTTT	CASSYSGWNTEAFF
TRBJ1-4	TRBV30	once	.	TGTGCCTGGAGTCCTTATACCCCGGGTGCGGGGGAAAAACTGTTTTTT	CAWSPYTPGAGEKLFF
TRBJ1-1	TRBV10-1	.	.	TGCGCCACCCACTACAGGACTGAAGCTTTCTTT	CATHYRTEAFF
TRBJ2-7	TRBV10-3	.	TRBD2	TGTGCCATCAGTCCAATCGGGGGGGCAAGCTCCTACGAGCAGTACTTC	CAISPIGGASSYEQYF
TRBJ1-1	TRBV6-6	.	.	TGTGCCAGCAGTTACTCTGAAACTTACGAAGCTTTCTTT	CASSYSETYEAFF
TRBJ2-5	TRBV5-1	.	.	TGCGCCAGCAGCAACAGTAACAGTGGTGGAGAGACCCAGTACTTC	CASSNSNSGGETQYF
TRBJ2-2	TRBV11-2	.	.	TGTGCCAGCAGCGTTCGGCAGGCCGGGGAGCTGTTTTTT	CASSVRQAGELFF
TRBJ1-6	TRBV10-3	.	TRBD1	TGTGCCATCTCCACCGGGACAGGGGGCAATAATTCACCCCTCCACTTT	CAISTGTGGNNSPLHF
TRBJ1-1	TRBV19	.	.	TGTGCCAGTATGTTCTCTGGGGCAGGTTTGAACACTGAAGCTTTCTTT	CASMFSGAGLNTEAFF
TRBJ2-3	TRBV3-1/TRBV3-2	.	.	TGTGCCAGCAGCCAGGGGGGGTGGGGGCTCGGTCCCACAGATACGCAGTATTTT	CASSQGGWGLGPTDTQYF
TRBJ2-5	TRBV5-1	once	.	TGCGCCAGCAGCCCCGGGACTCTCCAAGAGACCCAGTACTTC	CASSPGTLQETQYF
TRBJ1-1	TRBV28	.	TRBD1	TGTGCCAGCAGTTTTTGGCAGGGGGACACTGAAGCTTTCTTT	CASSFWQGDTEAFF
TRBJ1-2	TRBV20-1	.	.	TGCAGTGCCAGTGGGGGACTGAACTATGGCTACACCTTC	CSASGGLNYGYTF
TRBJ2-3	TRBV27	.	TRBD1	TGTGCCAGCAGTTTATGGGACAGGGGCGCAGATACGCAGTATTTT	CASSLWDRGADTQYF
TRBJ1-2	TRBV2	.	.	TGTGCCAGCAGATTCTCAGGGACGTCTAACTATGGCTACACCTTC	CASRFSGTSNYGYTF
TRBJ2-2	TRBV27	.	TRBD1	TGTGCCAGCAGTCCGGGGGACAGGAACTTTGTTACCGGGGAGCTGTTTTTT	CASSPGDRNFVTGELFF
TRBJ1-1	TRBV5-6	.	.	TGTGCCAGCAGCTTGGTATTAGGAGAAGCTTTCTTT	CASSLVLGEAFF
TRBJ2-1	TRBV6-5	.	.	TGTGCCAGCAGTTACTCACCGGCCCAGGTAGAGCAGTTCTTC	CASSYSPAQVEQFF
TRBJ2-5	TRBV5-4	.	.	TGTGCCAGCAGCTCCGGGTCTCAAAAGGGGACCCAGTACTTC	CASSSGSQKGTQYF
TRBJ2-1	TRBV4-1	few	.	TGCGCCAGCACCATGGGGGGCGGGAGAGGTGTGTATGAGCAGTTCTTC	CASTMGGGRGVYEQFF
TRBJ2-5	TRBV5-1	.	TRBD2	TGCGCCAGCAGCTTGACTTCGGGGGAGGGGGAGACCCAGTACTTC	CASSLTSGEGETQYF
TRBJ2-2	TRBV27	.	.	TGTGCCAGCAGTCTCGGGCCCTCTTGGGACACCGGGGAGCTGTTTTTT	CASSLGPSWDTGELFF
TRBJ2-2	TRBV28	.	.	TGTGCCAGCAGTTTCGAGTTACCGAACACCGGGGAGCTGTTTTTT	CASSFELPNTGELFF
TRBJ1-6	TRBV11-2	.	TRBD1	TGTGCCAGCAGCCCAGGCGGGGGGACAGGGCATACACCCCTCCACTTT	CASSPGGGTGHTPLHF
TRBJ1-5	TRBV6-5	.	.	TGTGCCAGCAGGAGGTCACAGGTTGGGCAGCCCCAGCATTTT	CASRRSQVGQPQHF
TRBJ1-2	TRBV18	.	.	TGTGCCAGCTCACCTACCAGTTTTCCTAATGATGGCTACACCTTC	CASSPTSFPNDGYTF
TRBJ2-7	TRBV6-5	.	TRBD1	TGTGCCAGCAGTCCCGGACAGGCTTTGGGCGAGCAGTACTTC	CASSPGQALGEQYF
TRBJ1-1	TRBV4-3	.	.	TGCGCCAGCAGCCAAGATTCTACCGTGAACACTGAAGCTTTCTTT	CASSQDSTVNTEAFF
TRBJ2-5	TRBV9	once	TRBD2	TGTGCCAGCAGCGTAGGCGGACTAGCGGGGATCCAAGAGACCCAGTACTTC	CASSVGGLAGIQETQYF
TRBJ2-7	TRBV27	.	TRBD1	TGTGCCAGCAGGCCGGGACAGTTCTCCTACGAGCAGTACTTC	CASRPGQFSYEQYF
TRBJ2-7	TRBV5-1	.	TRBD2	TGCGCCAGCAGCAGGACCCCGGGACTAGTATCCGAGCAGTACTTC	CASSRTPGLVSEQYF
TRBJ1-4	TRBV15	.	.	TGTGCCACCAGCAGTTTGGGAGGAGAGGTGGGTGAAAAACTGTTTTTT	CATSSLGGEVGEKLFF
TRBJ1-4	TRBV28	.	.	TGTGCCAGCACCCCGCCCGGGACAAGTAATGAAAAACTGTTTTTT	CASTPPGTSNEKLFF
TRBJ2-7	TRBV3-1/TRBV3-2	.	TRBD2	TGTGCCAGCAGCCAAGATTCTAGCGGGTACGAGCAGTACTTC	CASSQDSSGYEQYF
TRBJ1-1	TRBV27	.	.	TGTGCCAGCAGTTTAATCCTGGGGGCTGAAGCTTTCTTT	CASSLILGAEAFF
TRBJ1-5	TRBV2	few	.	TGTGCCAGCAGTGAGAATAGCAATCAGCCCCAGCATTTT	CASSENSNQPQHF
TRBJ2-1	TRBV7-6	.	TRBD2	TGTGCCAGCAGCTTACCCGGCGGGGGGGCCAATGAGCAGTTCTTC	CASSLPGGGANEQFF
TRBJ1-1	TRBV23-1	.	.	TGCGCCAGCAGTCAATCGGTGGGCAGGTACACTGAAGCTTTCTTT	CASSQSVGRYTEAFF
TRBJ1-2	TRBV28	.	.	TGTGCCAGCATCCAGGTGCCCTATGGCTACACCTTC	CASIQVPYGYTF
TRBJ1-2	TRBV28	.	.	TGTGCCAGCAGCTACAGGAGTCCCTATGGCTACACCTTC	CASSYRSPYGYTF
TRBJ2-2	TRBV7-2	.	.	TGTGCCAGCAGCTCAACAGGGATGAACACCGGGGAGCTGTTTTTT	CASSSTGMNTGELFF
TRBJ1-1	TRBV7-8	.	TRBD1	TGTGCCAGCAGCTTGAAGGGACAGGGGGCCCCTAACACTGAAGCTTTCTTT	CASSLKGQGAPNTEAFF
TRBJ1-2	TRBV30	.	TRBD1	TGTGCCTGGAGAGGGACAGGGGGCGGCTACACCTTC	CAWRGTGGGYTF
TRBJ2-1	TRBV7-8	.	.	TGTGCCAGCAGGTTAACCTGGGGGCAAGGCTACAATGAGCAGTTCTTC	CASRLTWGQGYNEQFF